These 4 T cell receptor beta chains share one sample of origin, sequenced in a study of T-cell reconstitution after alpha-beta-depleted transplantation in children. Unique molecular identifiers featured in how the TCRbeta library was prepared. TCRdb reanalysed the PCR reads using MiXCR and keeps one entry per CDR3 protein. The table includes 300,000 or so distinct CDR3 sequences, over 8% detected once. The input for sequencing was PBMCs from the stem cell graft donor, taken from the stem cell graft. Every receptor here comes from a human donor who donated a stem cell graft to a child with SCID.

The sample holds many counts of this clonotype. The gene calls are TRBV12-3 or TRBV12-4 and TRBJ2-7; no definite D call. The ends were cut back, 5 bases at V and 3 bases at J, with 11 bases in the middle. The length of the CDR3 is 13 residues. CDR3 DNA sequence: TGTGCCAGCAGTCCAGCCAGGCTCTACGAGCAGTACTTC. Translated, it gives CASSPARLYEQYF.

The chain joins TRBV20-1 to TRBJ2-2, with 13 bases identical to TRBD2. The junction had 2 bases not matched to a gene; V was cut back by 0 bases and J by 7 bases. CDR1 is DFQATT, CDR2 SNEGSKA, per germline (reference sequence). The CDR3 is made up of 15 amino acids. The CDR3 sequence: CSARETSGGIGELFF. CDR3 sequence (DNA): TGCAGTGCTAGAGAGACTAGCGGGGGGATCGGGGAGCTGTTTTTT.

In this sample, this clonotype turned up many times. The V gene is TRBV20-1, the J gene TRBJ2-5; TRBD1 matches 7 bases. Germline V CDR1 and CDR2: DFQATT, SNEGSKA (reference sequence). J was trimmed by 2 bases and V by 3 bases; bases with no gene match: 9. The CDR3 sequence is 15 residues long. CDR3 residues: CSARAGTEIQETQYF. The CDR3 coding sequence is TGCAGTGCTAGGGCCGGGACAGAAATTCAAGAGACCCAGTACTTC.

The sample holds a few counts of this clonotype. The junction departs from the called germline gene at one end, perhaps through a read error. The chain links TRBV6-5 to TRBJ2-6, with 9 bases that match TRBD1. The CDR3 runs to 15 residues. Per germline, CDR1 MNHEY and CDR2 SVGAGI. Written as DNA, the CDR3 is TGTGCCAGCAATTACAGGGGGCCTGGGGCCAACGTCCTGACTTTC. Its protein is CASNYRGPGANVLTF.